This section outlines one T cell receptor (beta chain) sequence together with its context. This sample was taken from a study of blood T cell repertoires in COVID-19. The Seattle patients joined while their infection was active and were tracked longitudinally afterward. The CDR3 has 14 residues. Germline CDR1 is SGHRS and CDR2 is YFSETQ. The J segment lost 5 bases and the V segment lost 2 bases, leaving 6 bases of the junction unmatched. Measured with immunoSEQ multiplex PCR; TCRdb has only the in-frame clones, and not every one. Here the sample spans approximately 500,000 clones, approximately 88% being singletons.

This TCR came from a woman aged 45-65 years with COVID-19, enrolled during active disease. Sequences were obtained from peripheral blood. V is TRBV5-1 and J is TRBJ2-7, with 8 bases aligning to TRBD1. The CDR3 loop is CASSLPTGAHEQYF. CDR3 DNA: TGCGCCAGCAGCTTACCGACAGGGGCCCACGAGCAGTACTTC.